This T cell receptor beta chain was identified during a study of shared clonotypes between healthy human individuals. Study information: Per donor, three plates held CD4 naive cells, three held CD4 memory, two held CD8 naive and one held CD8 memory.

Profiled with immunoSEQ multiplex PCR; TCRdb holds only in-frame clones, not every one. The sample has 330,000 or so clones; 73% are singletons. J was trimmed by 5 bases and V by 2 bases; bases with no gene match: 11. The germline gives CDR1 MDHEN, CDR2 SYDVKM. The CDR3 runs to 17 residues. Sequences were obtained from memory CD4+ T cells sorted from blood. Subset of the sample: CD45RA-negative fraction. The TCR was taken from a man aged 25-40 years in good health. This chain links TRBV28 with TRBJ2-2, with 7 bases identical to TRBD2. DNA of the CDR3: TGTGCCAGCAGTTTAGGCGGGAGCGGGTTTAGGACCGGGGAGCTGTTTTTT. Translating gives CASSLGGSGFRTGELFF. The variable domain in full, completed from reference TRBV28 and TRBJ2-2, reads DVKVTQSSRYLVKRTGEKVFLECVQDMDHENMFWYRQDPGLGLRLIYFSYDVKMKEKGDIPEGYSVSREKKERFSLILESASTNQTSMYLCASSLGGSGFRTGELFFGEGSRLTVL.